The rows below give T cell receptor beta chains drawn from one sample of a study of control samples from healthy donors and cancer patients. Generated by immunoSEQ multiplex PCR, the TCRdb table keeps only in-frame clones and is missing some. Among 60,000 to 80,000 clones, roughly 87% were seen once, and the ten largest hold 4%. Sequences were obtained from blood. All receptors derive from a woman in her forties or fifties in good health. CDR3s include the opening cysteine and the closing phenylalanine or tryptophan. D genes are given only for firm matches. Some rows mark clone size as missing; the rest say once, few, many or name a class of expanded clone.

>TRBJ2-5|-|TRBD2|TRBV9
CASSVVGASGSETQYF
TGTGCCAGCAGCGTAGTGGGGGCTAGCGGGAGTGAGACCCAGTACTTC
>TRBJ2-1|-|-|TRBV5-1
CASSFGANEQFF
TGCGCCAGCAGCTTCGGGGCGAATGAGCAGTTCTTC
>TRBJ1-4|-|TRBD1|TRBV15
CATSKGPGVGQGEKLFF
TGTGCCACCAGCAAAGGCCCAGGCGTAGGACAGGGTGAAAAACTGTTTTTT
>TRBJ2-7|-|-|TRBV19
CASSILPATTYEQYF
TGTGCCAGTAGTATACTCCCCGCCACTACCTACGAGCAGTACTTC
>TRBJ2-3|-|TRBD2|TRBV18
CASSGVGGRGDTQYF
TGTGCCAGCTCAGGAGTGGGCGGGAGAGGCGATACGCAGTATTTT
>TRBJ2-7|-|-|TRBV11-2
CASSPRFHEQYF
TGTGCCAGCAGCCCTCGATTCCACGAGCAGTACTTC
>TRBJ1-2|-|-|TRBV20-1
CSASEDRNYGYTF
TGCAGTGCTAGTGAGGACAGAAACTATGGCTACACCTTC
>TRBJ2-3|-|-|TRBV14
CASSQATYTDTQYF
TGTGCCAGCAGCCAAGCGACCTACACAGATACGCAGTATTTT
>TRBJ2-1|-|-|TRBV5-1
CASSPNPPSGNEQFF
TGCGCCAGCAGCCCTAACCCTCCCTCAGGGAATGAGCAGTTCTTC
>TRBJ1-1|-|-|TRBV20-1
CSARRAEAFF
TGCAGTGCTAGACGGGCCGAAGCTTTCTTT
>TRBJ2-1|few|-|TRBV5-1
CASSITPKGRFNEQFF
TGCGCCAGCAGCATAACCCCGAAGGGGCGGTTCAATGAGCAGTTCTTC
>TRBJ2-3|-|-|TRBV5-1
CASSFGFMSDTQYF
TGCGCCAGCAGCTTTGGGTTTATGTCAGATACGCAGTATTTT
>TRBJ2-2|-|TRBD1|TRBV11-2
CASGSGRGLSTGELFF
TGTGCCAGCGGGAGCGGTAGGGGGCTGAGCACCGGGGAGCTGTTTTTT
>TRBJ2-2|-|-|TRBV5-4
CASSLVDSPNTGELFF
TGTGCCAGCAGCTTGGTGGACAGCCCGAACACCGGGGAGCTGTTTTTT
>TRBJ2-1|-|TRBD2|TRBV9
CASSVGTSGYNEQFF
TGTGCCAGCAGCGTCGGGACTAGCGGATACAATGAGCAGTTCTTC
>TRBJ2-2|-|-|TRBV6-4
CASSEKVTGELFF
TGTGCCAGCAGTGAAAAGGTCACCGGGGAGCTGTTTTTT
>TRBJ2-3|-|-|TRBV5-1
CASSWGLERDTQYF
TGCGCCAGCAGCTGGGGCCTCGAAAGAGATACGCAGTATTTT
>TRBJ1-5|-|-|TRBV30
CAYSGTSNQPQHF
TGTGCCTACTCCGGGACAAGCAATCAGCCCCAGCATTTT
>TRBJ2-3|-|-|TRBV9
CASSVQRHTDTQYF
TGTGCCAGCAGCGTCCAGCGGCACACAGATACGCAGTATTTT
>TRBJ2-1|-|-|TRBV28
CASSPQSANNEQFF
TGTGCCAGCAGTCCTCAGAGTGCTAACAATGAGCAGTTCTTC
>TRBJ2-3|-|-|TRBV5-1
CASSLGRPNTDTQYF
TGCGCCAGCAGCTTGGGCCGGCCCAACACAGATACGCAGTATTTT
>TRBJ2-7|-|TRBD1|TRBV4-2
CASSQERTGGYEQYF
TGTGCCAGCAGCCAAGAGAGGACAGGGGGCTACGAGCAGTACTTC
>TRBJ1-2|-|TRBD1|TRBV11-2
CASSRGQGVLANYGYTF
TGTGCCAGCAGCCGAGGACAGGGCGTATTAGCTAACTATGGCTACACCTTC
>TRBJ2-1|few|-|TRBV19
CASSPDLAYEQFF
TGTGCCAGTAGCCCAGATCTTGCCTATGAGCAGTTCTTC
>TRBJ1-6|-|TRBD1|TRBV5-1
CASSAEHRGGSPLHF
TGCGCCAGCAGCGCCGAACACAGGGGAGGTTCACCCCTCCACTTT
>TRBJ2-5|once|-|TRBV7-9
CASSLGMETQYF
TGTGCCAGCAGCTTAGGGATGGAGACCCAGTACTTC
>TRBJ2-4|-|-|TRBV11-1
CASSLSAGIRIQYF
TGTGCCAGCAGCTTGAGCGCAGGGATAAGGATTCAGTACTTC
>TRBJ2-5|-|-|TRBV5-1
CASSLGWDQETQYF
TGCGCCAGCAGCTTGGGGTGGGACCAAGAGACCCAGTACTTC
>TRBJ2-7|-|-|TRBV27
CASSSILGYEQYF
TGTGCCAGCAGTTCCATCCTTGGCTACGAGCAGTACTTC